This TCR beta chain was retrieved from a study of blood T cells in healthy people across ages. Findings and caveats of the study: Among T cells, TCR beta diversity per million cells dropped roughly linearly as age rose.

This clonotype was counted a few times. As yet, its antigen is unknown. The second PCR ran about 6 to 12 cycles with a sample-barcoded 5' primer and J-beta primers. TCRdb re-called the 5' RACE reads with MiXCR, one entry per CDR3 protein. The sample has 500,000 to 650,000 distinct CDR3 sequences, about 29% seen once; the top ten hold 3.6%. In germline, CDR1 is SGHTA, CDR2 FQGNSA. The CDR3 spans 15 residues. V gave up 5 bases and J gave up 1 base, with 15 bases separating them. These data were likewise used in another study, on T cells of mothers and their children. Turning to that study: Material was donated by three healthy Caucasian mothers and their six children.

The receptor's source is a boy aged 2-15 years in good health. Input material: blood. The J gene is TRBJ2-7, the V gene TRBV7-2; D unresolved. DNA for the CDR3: TGTGCCAGCAGCACTGTAGCTAGTCGGTCCTACGAGCAGTACTTC. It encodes CASSTVASRSYEQYF.